Listed below are T cell receptor beta chains from one sample, sequenced in a study of blood T cell repertoires in COVID-19. This table comes from immunoSEQ multiplex PCR, and its TCRdb copy is limited to in-frame clones, with some not included. Of roughly 290,000 clones in the sample, roughly 88% are singletons; the top ten hold under 2.5%. Material for sequencing was PBMCs or T cells enriched from blood (not recorded which). The source of these receptors is a man aged 25-45 years who had recovered from COVID-19. The CDR3 runs from the conserved cysteine through the conserved F or W. The D gene is left open where the match is weak. Clone size, where shown, is once, few, many, or a class for clones that have expanded.

length	J	V	D	size	DNA	CDR3
16	TRBJ2-7	TRBV23-1	-	-	TGCGCCAGCAATCATAACAGGTTGGGCATTTCGGCCGAGCAGTACTTC	CASNHNRLGISAEQYF
15	TRBJ2-3	TRBV6-5	-	-	TGTGCCAGCAATCGGGCAGGGGAAGGATTAGATACGCAGTATTTT	CASNRAGEGLDTQYF
15	TRBJ2-5	TRBV5-4	TRBD2	once	TGTGCCAGCAGCCGACGACTAGCCCACCAAGAGACCCAGTACTTC	CASSRRLAHQETQYF
13	TRBJ1-2	TRBV7-9	TRBD1	-	TGTGCCAGCAGCGTGACAGGGGACTATGGCTACACCTTC	CASSVTGDYGYTF
14	TRBJ1-2	TRBV6-1	-	-	TGTGCCAGCAGTGAAAGTAGGGGATACTATGGCTACACCTTC	CASSESRGYYGYTF
13	TRBJ1-5	TRBV10-1	-	-	TGCGCCAGCAGTGTCCAGGGGAACCAGCCCCAGCATTTT	CASSVQGNQPQHF
16	TRBJ2-3	TRBV10-3	TRBD2	-	TGTGCCATCAGTGCAGGCGGGGGGGCCTCAGCAGATACGCAGTATTTT	CAISAGGGASADTQYF
15	TRBJ2-7	TRBV18	TRBD1	-	TGTGCCAGCTCACCAGGGACAGTGGCTTCCTACGAGCAGTACTTC	CASSPGTVASYEQYF
15	TRBJ1-2	TRBV3-1/TRBV3-2	TRBD1	-	TGTGCCAGCAGCCGAGGGACAGCCCCGGGCTATGGCTACACCTTC	CASSRGTAPGYGYTF
14	TRBJ1-1	TRBV5-6	-	-	TGTGCCAGCAGCTTGTTAGGGGGGAACACTGAAGCTTTCTTT	CASSLLGGNTEAFF
13	TRBJ1-1	TRBV6-5	-	-	TGTGCCAGCCAAAAGGGGTTCGGCACTGAAGCTTTCTTT	CASQKGFGTEAFF
17	TRBJ2-1	TRBV4-1	TRBD2	-	TGCGCCAGCAGCCAAAACCCCGGGACTAGCTTCTACAATGAGCAGTTCTTC	CASSQNPGTSFYNEQFF
14	TRBJ1-2	TRBV27	TRBD1	-	TGTGCCAGCAGTGGGACAAGGGGGCTCTATGGCTACACCTTC	CASSGTRGLYGYTF
13	TRBJ1-2	TRBV5-1	-	-	TGCGCCAGCAGCTACGGGGGTAACTATGGCTACACCTTC	CASSYGGNYGYTF
17	TRBJ1-6	TRBV4-1	-	-	TGCGCCAGCAGCCAAGTAGGGCAGGGCCACCGGGATTCACCCCTCCACTTT	CASSQVGQGHRDSPLHF
13	TRBJ1-6	TRBV5-6	TRBD1	-	TGTGCCAGCAGCCAGGGGGACTATTCACCCCTCCACTTT	CASSQGDYSPLHF
15	TRBJ2-3	TRBV20-1	-	few	TGCAGTGCTAGTTGGCCGGGACAAAACACAGATACGCAGTATTTT	CSASWPGQNTDTQYF
12	TRBJ2-1	TRBV14	TRBD1	once	TGTGCCAGCAGCCCTTACAGGGGTGAGCAGTTCTTC	CASSPYRGEQFF
16	TRBJ2-7	TRBV9	TRBD1	-	TGTGCCAGCAGCTCATGGGCGGACAGGGGCGTCTACGAGCAGTACTTC	CASSSWADRGVYEQYF
16	TRBJ1-6	TRBV18	-	-	TGTGCCAGCTCAACCCTCCTCGGGGTTATAAATTCACCCCTCCACTTT	CASSTLLGVINSPLHF
12	TRBJ1-1	TRBV30	-	-	TGTGCCTGGAGTTCAAGACAGCCTGAAGCTTTCTTT	CAWSSRQPEAFF
16	TRBJ2-3	TRBV5-1	-	-	TGCGCCAGCAGCCCCACCTATACCACTACCGCGGATACGCAGTATTTT	CASSPTYTTTADTQYF
15	TRBJ1-2	TRBV3-1/TRBV3-2	-	-	TGTGCCAGCAGCCAAGATCGGATGGGCGCCTATGGCTACACCTTC	CASSQDRMGAYGYTF
16	TRBJ2-5	TRBV2	-	-	TGTGCCAGCAGTGAAGCTGGTGGCATGATGCAAGAGACCCAGTACTTC	CASSEAGGMMQETQYF
21	TRBJ2-7	TRBV15	-	-	TGTGCCACCAGCAGAGAGGTGGCCCGCGGCCGGCAAATTTCCGATTCGGGCGAGCAGTACTTC	CATSREVARGRQISDSGEQYF
13	TRBJ1-1	TRBV7-2	-	-	TGTGCCAGCAGCTTAGTTCGAGACACTGAAGCTTTCTTT	CASSLVRDTEAFF
14	TRBJ1-4	TRBV7-2	-	-	TGTGCCAGCAGCCCTGACAGATGGAATGAAAAACTGTTTTTT	CASSPDRWNEKLFF
16	TRBJ1-3	TRBV9	-	-	TGTGCCAGCAGCTCAGTTGGACAAACCTCTGGAAACACCATATATTTT	CASSSVGQTSGNTIYF
15	TRBJ1-5	TRBV30	-	-	TGTGCCTGGAGTGGGGGACTATGGGGCAATCAGCCCCAGCATTTT	CAWSGGLWGNQPQHF
12	TRBJ1-4	TRBV19	-	-	TGTGCCAGTAGTTTATTAAATGAAAAACTGTTTTTT	CASSLLNEKLFF
13	TRBJ2-7	TRBV6-5	-	-	TGTGCCAGCAGTCCAATCCCGGGCTACGAGCAGTACTTC	CASSPIPGYEQYF
20	TRBJ2-6	TRBV7-8	TRBD1	few	TGTGCCAGCAGCTTAGCGAAACCGGGACAGGGGGCGGCTGGGGCCAACGTCCTGACTTTC	CASSLAKPGQGAAGANVLTF
15	TRBJ2-1	TRBV10-3	TRBD1	once	TGTGCCATCAGTGAGCGAGGACAGGGAGCCAATGAGCAGTTCTTC	CAISERGQGANEQFF
16	TRBJ2-1	TRBV15	TRBD2	-	TGTGCCACCAGCACTTTGGAAACGGGGGGGCCCAATGAGCAGTTCTTC	CATSTLETGGPNEQFF
12	TRBJ2-2	TRBV13	-	once	TGTGCCAGCAGCCCCGATCTAGGGGAGCTGTTTTTT	CASSPDLGELFF
13	TRBJ2-1	TRBV7-6	-	-	TGTGCCAGCAGCTTACTCCGCGGCGCGGAGCAGTTCTTC	CASSLLRGAEQFF
15	TRBJ2-7	TRBV5-1	-	-	TGCGCCAGCAGCTTGGCCACCGGAGGCCCTCCAGAGCAGTACTTC	CASSLATGGPPEQYF
16	TRBJ2-3	TRBV2	TRBD2	-	TGTGCCAGCAGTGAACAAACTAGCGGGGGGACAGATACGCAGTATTTT	CASSEQTSGGTDTQYF
14	TRBJ2-7	TRBV7-8	-	-	TGTGCCAGCAGCTTAGGACAGGAAAACTACGAGCAGTACTTC	CASSLGQENYEQYF
12	TRBJ2-7	TRBV2	-	-	TGTGCCAGCAGTGAATCTTCTTACGAGCAGTACTTC	CASSESSYEQYF
15	TRBJ2-1	TRBV6-5	TRBD1	-	TGTGCCAGCAGTTACGCGACAGGGGAGTTTAATGAGCAGTTCTTC	CASSYATGEFNEQFF
12	TRBJ1-2	TRBV7-9	-	-	TGTGCCAGCAGCCTATCAGGGGAGAGCTACACCTTC	CASSLSGESYTF
14	TRBJ2-1	TRBV6-5	TRBD2	-	TGTGCCAGCCGACTAGCGGGGGGGCCAAATGAGCAGTTCTTC	CASRLAGGPNEQFF
17	TRBJ2-5	TRBV2	TRBD1	-	TGTGCCAGCAGCGCTTTTCCCCCGGGACAGGGACAAGAGACCCAGTACTTC	CASSAFPPGQGQETQYF
15	TRBJ1-5	TRBV18	-	-	TGTGCCAGCTCACCACAGGGGAACGGCAATCAGCCCCAGCATTTT	CASSPQGNGNQPQHF
15	TRBJ2-3	TRBV6-1	-	few	TGTGCCAGCAGTGAAGCGCTAGCGAGCACAGATACGCAGTATTTT	CASSEALASTDTQYF
13	TRBJ2-7	TRBV6-4	TRBD2	-	TGTGCCAGCAGTGTTAGCGGGTCGGGGGAGCAGTACTTC	CASSVSGSGEQYF
15	TRBJ1-3	TRBV15	-	-	TGTGCCACCAGCACCTCGCAGGGCTCTGGAAACACCATATATTTT	CATSTSQGSGNTIYF
16	TRBJ1-1	TRBV9	-	-	TGTGCCAGCATCAACCTCGCACTCGGGTTGAACACTGAAGCTTTCTTT	CASINLALGLNTEAFF
15	TRBJ2-3	TRBV4-3	TRBD2	-	TGCGCCAGCAGCCGGACTAGCGGGGGGGCAGATACGCAGTATTTT	CASSRTSGGADTQYF
13	TRBJ2-7	TRBV27	TRBD1	-	TGTGCCAGCAGTGACAGGGTCTCCTACGAGCAGTACTTC	CASSDRVSYEQYF
14	TRBJ1-2	TRBV11-2	TRBD1	-	TGTGCCAGCAGCTTAGGAGGGGGCCGGCGTGGCTACACCTTC	CASSLGGGRRGYTF